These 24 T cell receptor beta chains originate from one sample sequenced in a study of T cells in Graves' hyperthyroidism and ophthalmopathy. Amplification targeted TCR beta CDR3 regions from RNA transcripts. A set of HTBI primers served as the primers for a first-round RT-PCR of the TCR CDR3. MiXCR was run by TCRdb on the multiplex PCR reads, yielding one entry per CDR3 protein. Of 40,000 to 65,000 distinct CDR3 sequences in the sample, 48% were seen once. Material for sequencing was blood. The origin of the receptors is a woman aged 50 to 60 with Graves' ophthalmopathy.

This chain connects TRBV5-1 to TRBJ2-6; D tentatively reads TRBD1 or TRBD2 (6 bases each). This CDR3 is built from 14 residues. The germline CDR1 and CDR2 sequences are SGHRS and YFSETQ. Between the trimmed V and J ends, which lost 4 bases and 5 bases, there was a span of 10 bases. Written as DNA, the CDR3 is TGCGCCAGCAGCCCGGGGGACAGGGCCAACGTCCTGACTTTC. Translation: CASSPGDRANVLTF. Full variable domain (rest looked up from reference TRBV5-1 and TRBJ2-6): KAGVTQTPRYLIKTRGQQVTLSCSPISGHRSVSWYQQTPGQGLQFLFEYFSETQRNKGNFPGRFSGRQFSNSRSEMNVSTLELGDSALYLCASSPGDRANVLTFGAGSRLTVL.

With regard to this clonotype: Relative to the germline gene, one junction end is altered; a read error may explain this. This CDR3 reads CASSPLGEDTQHF. In nucleotides, the CDR3 is TGCGCCAGCTCCCCTTTGGGGGAAGATACGCAGCATTTT. The chain employs TRBV25-1 and TRBJ2-3; D possibly corresponds to TRBD1 (5 bases). The end of the DNA fits TRBJ1-5 better, so the J call may be wrong. The CDR3 extends over 13 amino acids. CDR1 and CDR2 from the germline V gene are MGHDK and SYGVNS.

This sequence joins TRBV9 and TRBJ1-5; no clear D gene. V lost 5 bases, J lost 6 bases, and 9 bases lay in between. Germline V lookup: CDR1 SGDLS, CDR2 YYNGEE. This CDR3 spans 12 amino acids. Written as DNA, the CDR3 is TGTGCCAGCAGAGTCATGGGTCAGCCCCAGCATTTT. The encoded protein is CASRVMGQPQHF.

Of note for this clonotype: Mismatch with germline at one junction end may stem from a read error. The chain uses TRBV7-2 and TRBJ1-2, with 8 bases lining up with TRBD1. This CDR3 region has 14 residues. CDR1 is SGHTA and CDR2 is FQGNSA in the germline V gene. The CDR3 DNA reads TGCGCCAGCAGCTCCAGACAGGGGTTGTACGGCTACACCTTC. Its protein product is CASSSRQGLYGYTF.

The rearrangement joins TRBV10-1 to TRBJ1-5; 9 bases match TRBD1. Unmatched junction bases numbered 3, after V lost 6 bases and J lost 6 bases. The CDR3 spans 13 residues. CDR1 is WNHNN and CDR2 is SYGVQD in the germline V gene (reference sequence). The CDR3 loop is CASSKDRGQPQHF. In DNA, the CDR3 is TGCGCCAGCAGCAAGGACAGGGGTCAGCCCCAGCATTTT.

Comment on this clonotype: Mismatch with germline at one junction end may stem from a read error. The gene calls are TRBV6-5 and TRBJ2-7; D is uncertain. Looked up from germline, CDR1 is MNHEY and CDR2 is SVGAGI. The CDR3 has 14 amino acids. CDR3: CASSYKGFSHEQHF. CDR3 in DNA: TGTGCCAGCAGTTACAAGGGATTCTCCCACGAGCAGCACTTC.

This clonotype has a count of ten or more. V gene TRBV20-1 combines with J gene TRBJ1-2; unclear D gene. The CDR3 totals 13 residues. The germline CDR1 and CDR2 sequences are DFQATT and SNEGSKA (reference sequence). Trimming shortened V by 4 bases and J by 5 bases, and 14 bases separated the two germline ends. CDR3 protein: CSATRGGKYGYTF. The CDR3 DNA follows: TGCAGTGCTACCCGAGGAGGAAAATATGGCTACACCTTC.

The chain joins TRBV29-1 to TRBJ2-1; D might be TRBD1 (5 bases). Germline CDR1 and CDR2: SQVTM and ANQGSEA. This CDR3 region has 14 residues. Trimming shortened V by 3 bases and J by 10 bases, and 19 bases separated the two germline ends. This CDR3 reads CSVDSRVDLREQFF. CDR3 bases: TGCAGCGTTGATAGCAGGGTGGACCTTCGAGAGCAGTTCTTC.

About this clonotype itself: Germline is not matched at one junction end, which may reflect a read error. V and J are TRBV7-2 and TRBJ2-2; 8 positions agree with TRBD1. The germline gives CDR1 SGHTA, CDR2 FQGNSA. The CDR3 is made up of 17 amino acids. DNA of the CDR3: TGTGCCAGCACCCAATACGACAGGGGTCGGCCCTACAATGAGCAGTTTTTT. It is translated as CASTQYDRGRPYNEQFF.

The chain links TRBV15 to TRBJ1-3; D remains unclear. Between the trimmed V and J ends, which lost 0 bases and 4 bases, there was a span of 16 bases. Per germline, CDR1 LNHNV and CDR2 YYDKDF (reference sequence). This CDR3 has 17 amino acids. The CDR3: CATSRDRRLTPGNTIYF. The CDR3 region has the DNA TGTGCCACCAGCAGAGATCGGCGACTAACCCCAGGAAACACCATATATTTT. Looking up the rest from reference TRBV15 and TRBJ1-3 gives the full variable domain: DAMVIQNPRYQVTQFGKPVTLSCSQTLNHNVMYWYQQKSSQAPKLLFHYYDKDFNNEADTPDNFQSRRPNTSFCFLDIRSPGLGDTAMYLCATSRDRRLTPGNTIYFGEGSWLTVV.

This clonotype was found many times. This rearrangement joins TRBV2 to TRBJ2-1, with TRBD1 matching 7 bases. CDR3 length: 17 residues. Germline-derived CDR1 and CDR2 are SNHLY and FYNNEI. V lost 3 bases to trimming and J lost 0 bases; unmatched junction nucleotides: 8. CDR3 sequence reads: CASSDGGQLSSYNEQFF. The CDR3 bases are TGTGCCAGCAGTGATGGGGGACAGCTGAGCTCCTACAATGAGCAGTTCTTC.

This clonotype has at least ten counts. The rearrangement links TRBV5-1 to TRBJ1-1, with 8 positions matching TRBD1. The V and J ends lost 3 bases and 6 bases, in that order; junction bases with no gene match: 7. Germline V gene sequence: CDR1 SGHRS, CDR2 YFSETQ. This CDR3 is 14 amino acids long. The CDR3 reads CASSSRQGFPEAFF. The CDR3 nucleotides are TGCGCCAGCAGCTCACGACAGGGGTTCCCTGAAGCTTTCTTT.

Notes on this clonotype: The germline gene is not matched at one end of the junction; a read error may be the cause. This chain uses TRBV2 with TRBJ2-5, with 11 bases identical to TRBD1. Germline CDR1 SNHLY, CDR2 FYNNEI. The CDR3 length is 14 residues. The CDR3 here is CASRRDRGWETLHF. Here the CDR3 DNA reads TGTGCCAGCAGAAGGGACAGGGGGTGGGAGACCCTGCACTTC.

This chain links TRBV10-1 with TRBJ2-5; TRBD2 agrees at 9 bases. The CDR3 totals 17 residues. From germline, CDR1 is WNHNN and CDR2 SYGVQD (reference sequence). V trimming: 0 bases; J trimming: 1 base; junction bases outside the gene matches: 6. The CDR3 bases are TGCGCCAGCAGTGAGTCGGTGACTAGCGGAGCCCAAGAGACCCAGTACTTC. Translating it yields CASSESVTSGAQETQYF.

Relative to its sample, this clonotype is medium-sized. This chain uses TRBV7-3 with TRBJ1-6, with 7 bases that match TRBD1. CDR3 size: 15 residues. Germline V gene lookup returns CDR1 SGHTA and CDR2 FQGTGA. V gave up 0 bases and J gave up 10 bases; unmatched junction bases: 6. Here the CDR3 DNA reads TGTGCCAGCAGCTTAACTGGACAGGTGCTATCACCCCTCCACTTT. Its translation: CASSLTGQVLSPLHF. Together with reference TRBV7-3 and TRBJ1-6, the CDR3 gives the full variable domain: GAGVSQTPSNKVTEKGKYVELRCDPISGHTALYWYRQSLGQGPEFLIYFQGTGAADDSGLPNDRFFAVRPEGSVSTLKIQRTERGDSAVYLCASSLTGQVLSPLHFGNGTRLTVT.

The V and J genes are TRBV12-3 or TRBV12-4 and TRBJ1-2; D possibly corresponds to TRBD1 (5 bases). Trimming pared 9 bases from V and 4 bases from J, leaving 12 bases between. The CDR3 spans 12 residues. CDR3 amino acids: CARGVVGYGYTF. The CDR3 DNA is TGTGCCAGAGGGGTCGTCGGCTATGGCTACACCTTC.

This CDR3 is CASSSDGYEQYF. CDR3 nucleotide sequence: TGTGCCAGCTCATCCGACGGCTACGAGCAGTACTTC. The chain uses TRBV18 and TRBJ2-7; D unclear. The germline CDR1 and CDR2 sequences are KGHSH and LQKENI. The CDR3 length is 12 residues. Trimming pared 5 bases from V and 3 bases from J, leaving 8 bases between.

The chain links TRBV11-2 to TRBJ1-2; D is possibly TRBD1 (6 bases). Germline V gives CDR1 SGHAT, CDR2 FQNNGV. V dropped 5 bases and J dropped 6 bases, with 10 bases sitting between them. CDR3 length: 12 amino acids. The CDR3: CASSARGDGYTF. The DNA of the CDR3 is TGTGCCAGCAGCGCCAGGGGAGATGGCTACACCTTC.

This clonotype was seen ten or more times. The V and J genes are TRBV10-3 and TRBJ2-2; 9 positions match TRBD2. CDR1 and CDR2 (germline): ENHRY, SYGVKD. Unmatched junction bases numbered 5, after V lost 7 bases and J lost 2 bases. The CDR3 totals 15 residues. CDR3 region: CAIKRGALNTGELFF. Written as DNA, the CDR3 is TGTGCCATCAAGCGGGGGGCGCTTAACACCGGGGAGCTGTTTTTT.

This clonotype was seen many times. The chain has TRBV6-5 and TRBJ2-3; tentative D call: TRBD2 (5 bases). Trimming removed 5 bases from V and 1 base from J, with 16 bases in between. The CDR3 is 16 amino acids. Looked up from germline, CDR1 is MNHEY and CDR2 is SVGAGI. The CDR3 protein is CASSTWRTDRTDTQYF. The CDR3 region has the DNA TGTGCCAGCAGTACCTGGAGGACGGACCGCACAGATACGCAGTATTTT.

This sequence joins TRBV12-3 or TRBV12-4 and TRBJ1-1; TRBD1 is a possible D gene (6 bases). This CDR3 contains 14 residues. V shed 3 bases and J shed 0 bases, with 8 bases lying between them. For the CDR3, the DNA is TGTGCCAGCAGTTTGGGACACGTGAACACTGAAGCTTTCTTT. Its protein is CASSLGHVNTEAFF.

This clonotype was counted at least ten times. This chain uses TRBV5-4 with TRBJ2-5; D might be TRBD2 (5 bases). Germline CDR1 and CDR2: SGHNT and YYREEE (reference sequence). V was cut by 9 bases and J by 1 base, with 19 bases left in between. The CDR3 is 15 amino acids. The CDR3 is CATQLGTGIQETQYF. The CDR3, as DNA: TGTGCCACCCAGCTTGGTACGGGGATCCAAGAGACCCAGTACTTC. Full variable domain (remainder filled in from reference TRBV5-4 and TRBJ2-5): ETGVTQSPTHLIKTRGQQVTLRCSSQSGHNTVSWYQQALGQGPQFIFQYYREEENGRGNFPPRFSGLQFPNYSSELNVNALELDDSALYLCATQLGTGIQETQYFGPGTRLLVL.

This CDR3 reads CASGGSLYYEQYF. The CDR3 DNA sequence: TGTGCCAGCGGTGGGAGTTTGTACTACGAGCAGTACTTC. The chain couples TRBV2 to TRBJ2-7, with TRBD2 as a possible D gene (5 bases). The germline CDR1 and CDR2 sequences are SNHLY and FYNNEI. The CDR3 length is 13 residues. V was cut by 8 bases and J by 3 bases, with 14 bases left in between.

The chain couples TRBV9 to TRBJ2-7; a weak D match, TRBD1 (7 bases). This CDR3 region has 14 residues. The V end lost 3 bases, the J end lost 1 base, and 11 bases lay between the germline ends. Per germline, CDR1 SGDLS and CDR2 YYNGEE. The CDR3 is CASSEGGQSYEQYF. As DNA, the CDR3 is TGTGCCAGCAGCGAGGGGGGACAGTCCTACGAGCAGTACTTC.